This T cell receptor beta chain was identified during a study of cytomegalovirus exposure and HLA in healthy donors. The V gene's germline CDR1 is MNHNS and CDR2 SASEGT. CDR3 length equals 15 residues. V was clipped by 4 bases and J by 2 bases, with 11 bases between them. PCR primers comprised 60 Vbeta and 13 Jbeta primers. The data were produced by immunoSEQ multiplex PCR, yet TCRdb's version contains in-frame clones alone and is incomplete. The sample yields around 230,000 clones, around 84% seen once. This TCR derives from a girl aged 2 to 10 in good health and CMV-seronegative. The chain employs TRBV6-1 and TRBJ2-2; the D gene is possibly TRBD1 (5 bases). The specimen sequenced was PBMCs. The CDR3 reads CASSVPGLNTGELFF. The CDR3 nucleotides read TGTGCCAGCAGTGTTCCAGGGTTAAACACCGGGGAGCTGTTTTTT.